This T cell receptor beta chain stems from a study of response to subunit inactivated influenza vaccine. TCRdb re-derived calls from the RT-PCR reads in MiXCR, one entry per CDR3 protein. The top ten hold 2.5% to 3.5% of the sample, which has around 480,000 distinct CDR3 sequences, 16% seen once. With respect to this clonotype: An end of the junction differs from the germline gene, which may be a read error.

This CDR3 contains 9 residues. Looked up from germline, CDR1 is SQVTM and CDR2 is ANQGSEA. Material: CD4+ T cells sorted from PBMCs, obtained less than 30 months after vaccination. The genes are TRBV29-1 and TRBJ2-7, with 8 nucleotides matching TRBD1. This sequence originates from a man aged 45-69 years who received an inactivated influenza vaccine. The chain's CDR3 is CSGPGTGLF. In DNA, the CDR3 is TGCAGCGGCCCCGGGACAGGACTCTTC.